The next 2 T cell receptor beta chains were all read from a single sample in a study of blood T cell repertoires in COVID-19. Clones were read by immunoSEQ multiplex PCR, and TCRdb kept only the in-frame ones, dropping some. The sample carries over 250,000 clones, approximately 89% recorded once. The sample comprised peripheral blood. All receptors derive from a middle-aged man who had recovered from COVID-19.

This chain's CDR3 is CASSQRAGTGNYGYTF. Here the CDR3 DNA reads TGTGCCAGCAGCCAAAGGGCCGGGACAGGGAACTATGGCTACACCTTC. This chain links TRBV3-1 (or the pseudogene TRBV3-2) with TRBJ1-2; 9 bases are shared with TRBD1. The CDR3 runs 16 residues. CDR1 is LGHDT and CDR2 is YNNKEL in the germline V gene (reference sequence). V lost 2 bases and J lost 2; bases outside the gene matches: 6.

This chain uses TRBV6-5 with TRBJ2-2, with D possibly matching TRBD1 (5 bases). V was clipped by 8 bases and J by 2 bases, with 9 bases between them. Germline CDR1 is MNHEY and CDR2 is SVGAGI. This CDR3 region has 13 residues. CDR3 residues: CASQGHNTGELFF. The CDR3, as DNA: TGTGCCAGCCAAGGACACAACACCGGGGAGCTGTTTTTT.